The subject of this entry is one T cell receptor (beta chain). The sample belongs to a study of cytomegalovirus exposure and HLA in healthy donors. There are 14 residues in the CDR3. Germline V gene sequence: CDR1 SGDLS, CDR2 YYNGEE. The V and J ends lost 0 bases and 5 bases respectively, with 11 bases between them. This PCR relied on a set of 60 Vbeta primers and 13 Jbeta primers. The method was immunoSEQ multiplex PCR; TCRdb's version includes in-frame clones alone and lacks a portion of them. This table holds roughly 97,000 clones, approximately 78% found once. This clonotype was sampled from a woman aged 40 to 55 in good health and CMV-seronegative. This chain links TRBV9 with TRBJ1-2, with D perhaps TRBD1 (5 bases). The sequenced sample was PBMCs. For the CDR3, the DNA is TGTGCCAGCAGCGTAGGCACGGGGGAGTATGGCTACACCTTC. Translating it yields CASSVGTGEYGYTF.